The source of this T cell receptor (beta chain) is a study of beta chain features in type 1 diabetes. Overall study findings and caveats: Type 1 diabetes patients had moderately but significantly shorter TCRB CDR3s in all four CD4+ subsets. Naive, central memory and Treg TCRB repertoires appeared more alike in patients than in healthy donors. More deletions and fewer insertions at VDJ junctions were seen in type 1 diabetes patients.

Notes on this clone: What it binds is unknown.

Isolation of CD4+ naive, central memory, regulatory and stem cell-like memory cells was achieved by sorting via CD45RO/CCR7/CD25/CD127/CD95/CD27. Expressed TCRB transcripts were sequenced because the entire RNA isolate underwent reverse transcription. TCRdb's copy holds only in-frame clones and misses some; the assay was immunoSEQ multiplex PCR. The table records around 310,000 clones, roughly 13% of them present only once. The CDR3 runs to 15 residues. The trim removed 4 bases at V and 6 bases at J, leaving 8 bases unmatched. Looked up from germline, CDR1 is SGHTA and CDR2 is FQGNSA. This receptor was taken from a woman in her late teens or twenties with type 1 diabetes. The material sequenced was naive CD4+ T cells from blood. J is TRBJ1-1 and V is TRBV7-2; 10 bases fit TRBD1. CDR3 bases: TGTGCCAGCAGCTACTTGGGACAGGGGAGTGCTGAAGCTTTCTTT. It is translated as CASSYLGQGSAEAFF. The full variable domain, in which reference TRBV7-2 and TRBJ1-1 provide the parts outside the CDR3, is GAGVSQSPSNKVTEKGKDVELRCDPISGHTALYWYRQSLGQGLEFLIYFQGNSAPDKSGLPSDRFSAERTGGSVSTLTIQRTQQEDSAVYLCASSYLGQGSAEAFFGQGTRLTVV.